The 3 T cell receptor beta chains below were found in one sample sequenced in a study of CD8 T cells in Susac syndrome. With random hexamers, roughly 0.45 to 1 ug RNA was reverse transcribed. TCRdb ran MiXCR on the immunoSEQ multiplex PCR reads and lists one entry per CDR3 protein. The sample comprises roughly 300,000 distinct CDR3 sequences, 85% of which are singletons, and about 0.11% rests with the top ten. The sequenced material came from CD8+ T cells from PBMCs. The source is a human donor with multiple sclerosis.

Only a few counts were recorded for this clonotype. In DNA, the CDR3 is TGTGCCATCAGCCCCCGGGACCTCACCTACGAGCAGTACTTC. This sequence encodes CAISPRDLTYEQYF. V gene TRBV10-3 combines with J gene TRBJ2-7; D tentatively reads TRBD1 or TRBD2 (5 bases each). V was clipped by 6 bases and J by 2 bases, with 14 bases between them. The CDR3 has 14 amino acids. Germline CDR1 and CDR2: ENHRY and SYGVKD.

This clonotype has just a few counts. The chain couples TRBV4-1 to TRBJ2-7; no clear D. The germline gives CDR1 MGHRA, CDR2 YSYEKL. This CDR3 comprises 12 residues. The ends were cut back, 3 bases at V and 1 base at J, with 4 bases in the middle. CDR3 bases: TGCGCCAGCAGCCAGCCTTCCTACGAGCAGTACTTC. This translates into CASSQPSYEQYF.

This chain connects TRBV5-6 to TRBJ2-7; 10 bases are a match to TRBD2. V lost 2 bases, J lost 2 bases, and 7 bases stayed unmatched. The CDR3 spans 16 residues. CDR1 and CDR2 from the germline V gene are SGHDT and YYEEEE. The CDR3 is CASSFSTSGITYEQYF. In DNA form, the CDR3 reads TGTGCCAGCAGCTTTTCTACTAGCGGGATAACCTACGAGCAGTACTTC.